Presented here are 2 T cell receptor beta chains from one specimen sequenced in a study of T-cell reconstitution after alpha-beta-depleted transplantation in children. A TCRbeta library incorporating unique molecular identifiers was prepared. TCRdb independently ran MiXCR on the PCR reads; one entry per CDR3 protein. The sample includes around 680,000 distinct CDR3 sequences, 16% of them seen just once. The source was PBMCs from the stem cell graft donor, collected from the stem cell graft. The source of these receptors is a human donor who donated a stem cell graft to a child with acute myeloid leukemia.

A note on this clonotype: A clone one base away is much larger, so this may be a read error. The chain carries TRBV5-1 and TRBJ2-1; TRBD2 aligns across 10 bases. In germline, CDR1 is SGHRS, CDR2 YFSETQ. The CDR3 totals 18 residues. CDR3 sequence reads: CASSYEYPSGGIYNEQLF. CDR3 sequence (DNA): TGCGCCAGCAGCTACGAATATCCTAGCGGGGGAATCTACAATGAGCAGCTCTTC. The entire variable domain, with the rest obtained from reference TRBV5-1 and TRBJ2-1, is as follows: KAGVTQTPRYLIKTRGQQVTLSCSPISGHRSVSWYQQTPGQGLQFLFEYFSETQRNKGNFPGRFSGRQFSNSRSEMNVSTLELGDSALYLCASSYEYPSGGIYNEQLFGPGTRLTVL.

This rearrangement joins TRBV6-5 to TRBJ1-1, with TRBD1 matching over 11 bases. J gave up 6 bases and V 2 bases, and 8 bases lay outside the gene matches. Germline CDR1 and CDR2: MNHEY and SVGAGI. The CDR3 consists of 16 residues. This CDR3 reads CASSYGTGGGGPEAFF. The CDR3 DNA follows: TGTGCCAGCAGTTACGGGACAGGGGGTGGGGGGCCTGAAGCTTTCTTT.